The sequence of this T cell receptor beta chain was determined in a study of shared clonotypes between healthy human individuals. This CDR3 is built from 14 residues. With 3 bases removed from V and 3 bases from J, the gap between germline ends came to 9 bases. The germline V gene encodes CDR1 MNHEY and CDR2 SMNVEV (reference sequence). The donors, healthy adults who were HIV-negative, had experienced no recent acute infections or vaccinations. The material for each subset, its genomic DNA, was split evenly across several immunoSEQ plates. Some clones are missing from TCRdb's copy, which holds only in-frame ones; the method was immunoSEQ multiplex PCR. There are a few hundred thousand clones in the sample; roughly three quarters occur only once, and about 11% lies in the top ten.

This clonotype was obtained from a woman aged 40-49 years in good health. Some clones in this sample may be carry-over from other donors' samples. The chain employs TRBV27 and TRBJ1-5, with unresolved D. The material sequenced was PBMCs. The CDR3 reads CASSFNSFNQPQHF. The DNA for the CDR3 is TGTGCCAGCAGTTTCAACAGCTTCAATCAGCCCCAGCATTTT.